The 13 T cell receptor beta chains reported below all come from one sample, sequenced in a study of radiation and T cells in renal cell carcinoma. Time point meaning: baseline pretreatment blood. Stated treatment: 15 Gy SBRT to primary tumor, nephrectomy 4 weeks later. TCRdb's table, derived via immunoSEQ multiplex PCR, lists solely in-frame clones and lacks some. The sample lists about 91,000 clones; over 65% were seen once. Here the sequenced sample was blood, taken from a patient whose treatment included radiotherapy and nephrectomy. The receptors shown here come from a man aged 55-75 years with renal cell carcinoma.

This sequence joins TRBV6-5 and TRBJ1-6; possibly TRBD1 for D (6 bases). The CDR3 is 13 amino acids. Per germline, CDR1 MNHEY and CDR2 SVGAGI. The V and J ends lost 2 bases and 11 bases respectively, with 10 bases between them. For the CDR3, the DNA is TGTGCCAGCAGTTACGGTACAGGGCCACCCCTCCACTTT. As protein: CASSYGTGPPLHF.

With respect to this clone: Other nucleotide sequences in the sample specify the same CDR3. The V and J genes are TRBV2 and TRBJ2-5; D is ambiguous. V was pared by 3 bases and J by 3 bases, with 2 bases between. CDR1 and CDR2 from the germline V gene are SNHLY and FYNNEI. This CDR3 comprises 11 residues. The CDR3 DNA reads as TGTGCCAGCAGTGAGGAAGAGACCCAGTACTTC. Protein: CASSEEETQYF.

As DNA, the CDR3 is TGTGCCAGCAGTCGGACTAGCGGGTACAGCAATGAGCAGTTCTTC. Its translation is CASSRTSGYSNEQFF. The chain joins TRBV6-5 to TRBJ2-1; TRBD2 agrees at 11 bases. The CDR3 is 15 residues long. Germline CDR1 and CDR2: MNHEY and SVGAGI. Trimming cost V 5 bases and J 6 bases; bases outside gene matches: 6.

The chain couples TRBV7-8 to TRBJ1-4, with 7 bases fitting TRBD1. The CDR3 has 15 residues. With 8 bases clipped from V and 2 bases from J, the junction kept 8 bases outside the gene matches. Germline V CDR1 and CDR2: SGHVS, FQNEAQ. The CDR3 here is CASRKDRVTNEKLFF. The CDR3 DNA reads as TGTGCCAGCCGGAAAGACAGGGTGACTAATGAAAAACTGTTTTTT.

This clone came up once. Different DNA sequences within this sample yield the same CDR3. This sequence joins TRBV6-5 and TRBJ2-7; TRBD2 might be the D (6 bases). Trimming shortened V by 2 bases and J by 2 bases, and 13 bases separated the two germline ends. The germline CDR1 and CDR2 sequences are MNHEY and SVGAGI. This CDR3 spans 15 amino acids. The CDR3: CASSYRREPTYEQYF. Written as DNA, the CDR3 is TGTGCCAGCAGTTACCGACGGGAGCCCACCTACGAGCAGTACTTC.

This chain uses TRBV11-2 with TRBJ2-1, with TRBD2 matching 8 bases. The trim removed 0 bases at V and 10 bases at J, leaving 8 bases unmatched. CDR1 and CDR2 from the germline V gene are SGHAT and FQNNGV. The CDR3 spans 15 residues. The CDR3 reads CASSLERGVGLEQFF. CDR3 DNA sequence: TGTGCCAGCAGCTTAGAGCGGGGGGTTGGCCTCGAGCAGTTCTTC.

V and J are TRBV10-2 and TRBJ2-5; weak D call: TRBD2 (7 bases). The CDR3 totals 11 residues. Germline V lookup: CDR1 WSHSY, CDR2 SAAADI. The ends were cut back, 4 bases at V and 13 bases at J, with 13 bases in the middle. The CDR3 region is CASSAQGRGYF. The CDR3 nucleotides are TGCGCCAGCAGTGCCCAGGGGAGGGGGTACTTC.

The genes are TRBV28 and TRBJ1-5, with a weak D call TRBD1 (6 bases). The germline V and J ends were trimmed by 1 base and 6 bases, with 16 bases remaining between them. CDR1 and CDR2 (germline): MDHEN, SYDVKM. The CDR3 sequence is 16 residues long. Written as DNA, the CDR3 is TGTGCCAGCAGTTTATCGCTAGGGGGTCCTAGTCAGCCCCAGCATTTT. Its protein product is CASSLSLGGPSQPQHF.

V usage is TRBV4-1 and J usage is TRBJ1-3; perhaps TRBD1 as D (6 bases). Germline CDR1 MGHRA, CDR2 YSYEKL. The CDR3 loop spans 17 amino acids. The V gene lost 0 bases and the J gene lost 7 bases, with 19 bases spanning the gap. The CDR3 DNA sequence: TGCGCCAGCAGCCAAGATCTTGGGGGGGGCGGTCGGAACACCATATATTTT. As protein: CASSQDLGGGGRNTIYF.

The chain employs TRBV27 and TRBJ2-7; D not certain. The CDR3 is 12 amino acids. Trimming cost V 6 bases and J 3 bases, with 9 bases left between them. The germline CDR1 and CDR2 sequences are MNHEY and SMNVEV (reference sequence). CDR3 in amino acids: CASSKPNYEQYF. For the CDR3, the DNA is TGTGCCAGCAGCAAACCGAACTACGAGCAGTACTTC.

The chain links TRBV11-2 to TRBJ2-7; the match to TRBD2 covers 9 bases. The CDR3 runs to 16 residues. The germline gives CDR1 SGHAT, CDR2 FQNNGV. Unmatched junction bases numbered 11, after V lost 5 bases and J lost 3 bases. In DNA form, the CDR3 reads TGTGCCAGCAGCCGCGGTGGTGGGACTAGCATCTACGAGCAGTACTTC. Protein product: CASSRGGGTSIYEQYF.

The table lists this clone with a count of one. The V call is TRBV5-1, the J call TRBJ1-1, with 7 bases lining up with TRBD1. V gave up 0 bases and J gave up 11 bases; unmatched junction bases: 10. The CDR3 length is 14 residues. Germline V CDR1 and CDR2: SGHRS, YFSETQ. This CDR3 is CASSLGDTGDVAFF. CDR3 bases: TGCGCCAGCAGCTTGGGGGATACAGGGGATGTCGCTTTCTTT. Variable domain in full (rest from reference TRBV5-1 and TRBJ1-1): KAGVTQTPRYLIKTRGQQVTLSCSPISGHRSVSWYQQTPGQGLQFLFEYFSETQRNKGNFPGRFSGRQFSNSRSEMNVSTLELGDSALYLCASSLGDTGDVAFFGQGTRLTVV.

This clone was observed a single time. This rearrangement joins TRBV9 to TRBJ1-4; 7 nucleotides align to TRBD1. Germline V gene sequence: CDR1 SGDLS, CDR2 YYNGEE. The CDR3 has 15 amino acids. V gave up 0 bases and J gave up 7 bases; unmatched junction bases: 6. The DNA for the CDR3 is TGTGCCAGCAGCGTAGCCGGGACAGCCCCTGAAAAACTGTTTTTT. Translated: CASSVAGTAPEKLFF.